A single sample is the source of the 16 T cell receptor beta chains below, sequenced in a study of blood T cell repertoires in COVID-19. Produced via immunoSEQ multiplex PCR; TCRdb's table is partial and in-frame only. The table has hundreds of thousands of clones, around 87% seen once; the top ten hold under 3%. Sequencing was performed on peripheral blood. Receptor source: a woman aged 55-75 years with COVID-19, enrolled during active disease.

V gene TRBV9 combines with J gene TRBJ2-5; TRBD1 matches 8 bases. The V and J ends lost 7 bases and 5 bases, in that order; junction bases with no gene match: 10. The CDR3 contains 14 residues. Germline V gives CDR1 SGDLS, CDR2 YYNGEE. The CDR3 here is CASGPRGRWETQYF. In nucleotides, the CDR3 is TGTGCCAGCGGGCCCAGGGGGCGGTGGGAGACCCAGTACTTC.

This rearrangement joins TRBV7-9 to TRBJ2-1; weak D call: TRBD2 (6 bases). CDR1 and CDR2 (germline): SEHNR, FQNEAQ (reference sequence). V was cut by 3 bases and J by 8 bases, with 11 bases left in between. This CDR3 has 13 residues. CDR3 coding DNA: TGTGCCAGCAGCTTCGGGGGAGGAGATGAGCAGTTCTTC. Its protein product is CASSFGGGDEQFF.

The CDR3 here is CASSLLRQGEGTEAFF. CDR3 nucleotides: TGCGCCAGCAGCCTTCTTAGACAGGGCGAGGGCACTGAAGCTTTCTTT. The V call is TRBV5-1, the J call TRBJ1-1, with TRBD1 matching over 7 bases. The CDR3 runs 16 residues. The V gene's germline CDR1 is SGHRS and CDR2 YFSETQ. With 4 bases clipped from V and 4 bases from J, the junction kept 13 bases outside the gene matches.

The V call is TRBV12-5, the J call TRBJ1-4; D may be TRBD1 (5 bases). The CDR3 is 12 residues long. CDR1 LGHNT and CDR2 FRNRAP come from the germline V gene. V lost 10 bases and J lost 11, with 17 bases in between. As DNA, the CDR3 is TGTGCTACCGCCACGGACACAGAGAAACTGTTTTTT. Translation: CATATDTEKLFF.

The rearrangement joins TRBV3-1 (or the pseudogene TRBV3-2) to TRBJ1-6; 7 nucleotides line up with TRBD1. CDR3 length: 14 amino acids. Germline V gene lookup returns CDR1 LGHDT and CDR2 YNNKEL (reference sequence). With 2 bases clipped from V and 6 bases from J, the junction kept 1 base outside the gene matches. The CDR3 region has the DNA TGTGCCAGCAGCCAACGACAGGGTAATTCACCCCTCCACTTT. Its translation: CASSQRQGNSPLHF.

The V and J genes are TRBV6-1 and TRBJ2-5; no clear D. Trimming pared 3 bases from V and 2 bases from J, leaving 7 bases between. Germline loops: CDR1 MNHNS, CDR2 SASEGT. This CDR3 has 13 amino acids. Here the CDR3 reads CASSESFQETQYF. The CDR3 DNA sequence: TGTGCCAGCAGTGAGTCTTTTCAAGAGACCCAGTACTTC.

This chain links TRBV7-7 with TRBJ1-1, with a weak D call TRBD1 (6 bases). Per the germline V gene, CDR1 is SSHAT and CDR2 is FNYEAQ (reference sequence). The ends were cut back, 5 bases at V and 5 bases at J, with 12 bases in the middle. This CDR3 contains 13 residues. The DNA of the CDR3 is TGTGCCAGCAGCCCATACGGACAGACTGAAGCTTTCTTT. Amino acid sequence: CASSPYGQTEAFF. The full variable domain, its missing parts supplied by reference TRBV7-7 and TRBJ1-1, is GAGVSQSPRYKVTKRGQDVTLRCDPISSHATLYWYQQALGQGPEFLTYFNYEAQPDKSGLPSDRFSAERPEGSISTLTIQRTEQRDSAMYRCASSPYGQTEAFFGQGTRLTVV.

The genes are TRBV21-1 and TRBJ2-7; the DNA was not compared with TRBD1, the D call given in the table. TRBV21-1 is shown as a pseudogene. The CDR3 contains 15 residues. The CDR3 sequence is CASSTQTAPTYEQYF. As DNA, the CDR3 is TGTGCCAGCAGCACCCAGACAGCACCGACCTACGAGCAGTACTTC.

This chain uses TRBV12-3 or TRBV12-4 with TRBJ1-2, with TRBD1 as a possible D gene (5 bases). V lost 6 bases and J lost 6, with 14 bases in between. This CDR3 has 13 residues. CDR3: CASSQGQGNGYTF. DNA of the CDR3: TGTGCCAGCAGCCAGGGCCAAGGAAATGGCTACACCTTC.

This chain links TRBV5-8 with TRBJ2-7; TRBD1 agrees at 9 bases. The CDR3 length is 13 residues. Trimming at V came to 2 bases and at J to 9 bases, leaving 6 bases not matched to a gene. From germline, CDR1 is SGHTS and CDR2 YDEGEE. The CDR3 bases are TGTGCCAGCAGCTTAACAGGGGGCTGGGGGCAGTACTTC. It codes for CASSLTGGWGQYF.

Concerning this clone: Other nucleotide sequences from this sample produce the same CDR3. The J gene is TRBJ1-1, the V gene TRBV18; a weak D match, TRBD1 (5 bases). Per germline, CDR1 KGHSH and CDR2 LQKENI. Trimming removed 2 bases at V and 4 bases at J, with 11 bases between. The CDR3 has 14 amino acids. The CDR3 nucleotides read TGTGCCAGCTCACCAGGAACGGGGGGCACTGAAGCTTTCTTT. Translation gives CASSPGTGGTEAFF. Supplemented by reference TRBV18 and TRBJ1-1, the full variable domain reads NAGVMQNPRHLVRRRGQEARLRCSPMKGHSHVYWYRQLPEEGLKFMVYLQKENIIDESGMPKERFSAEFPKEGPSILRIQQVVRGDSAAYFCASSPGTGGTEAFFGQGTRLTVV.

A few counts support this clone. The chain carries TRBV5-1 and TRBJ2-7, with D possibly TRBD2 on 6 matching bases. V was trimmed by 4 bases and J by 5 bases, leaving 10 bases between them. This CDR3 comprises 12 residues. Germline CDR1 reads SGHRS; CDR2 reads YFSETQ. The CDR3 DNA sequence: TGCGCCAGCAGCGTACGGGGGAACGAGCAGTACTTC. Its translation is CASSVRGNEQYF.

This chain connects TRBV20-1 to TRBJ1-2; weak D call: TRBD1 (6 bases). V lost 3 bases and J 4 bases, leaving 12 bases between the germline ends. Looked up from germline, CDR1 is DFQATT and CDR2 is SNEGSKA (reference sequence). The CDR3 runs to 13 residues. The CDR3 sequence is CSASRQGFYGYTF. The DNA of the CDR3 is TGCAGTGCTAGTAGGCAGGGGTTCTATGGCTACACCTTC.

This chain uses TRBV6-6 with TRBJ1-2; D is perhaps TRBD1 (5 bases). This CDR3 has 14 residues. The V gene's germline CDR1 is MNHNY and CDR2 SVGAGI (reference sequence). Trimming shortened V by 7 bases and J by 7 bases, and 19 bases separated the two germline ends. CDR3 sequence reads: CASTDGLGRGGYTF. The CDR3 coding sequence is TGTGCCAGCACCGACGGGCTGGGGCGCGGTGGCTACACCTTC.

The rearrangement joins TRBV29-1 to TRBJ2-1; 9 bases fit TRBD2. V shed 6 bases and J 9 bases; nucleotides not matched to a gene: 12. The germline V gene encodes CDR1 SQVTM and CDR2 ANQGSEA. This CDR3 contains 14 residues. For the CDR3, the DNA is TGCAGCGTAGTTCTTAGCGGGGGTTTCGGTGAGCAGTTCTTC. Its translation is CSVVLSGGFGEQFF.

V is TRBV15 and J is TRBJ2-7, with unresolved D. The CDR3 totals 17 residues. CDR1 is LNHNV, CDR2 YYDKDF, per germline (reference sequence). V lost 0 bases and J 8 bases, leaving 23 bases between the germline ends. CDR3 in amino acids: CATSRDYGEVLTYQQYF. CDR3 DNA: TGTGCCACCAGCAGAGATTATGGAGAGGTTCTAACCTATCAGCAGTACTTC.